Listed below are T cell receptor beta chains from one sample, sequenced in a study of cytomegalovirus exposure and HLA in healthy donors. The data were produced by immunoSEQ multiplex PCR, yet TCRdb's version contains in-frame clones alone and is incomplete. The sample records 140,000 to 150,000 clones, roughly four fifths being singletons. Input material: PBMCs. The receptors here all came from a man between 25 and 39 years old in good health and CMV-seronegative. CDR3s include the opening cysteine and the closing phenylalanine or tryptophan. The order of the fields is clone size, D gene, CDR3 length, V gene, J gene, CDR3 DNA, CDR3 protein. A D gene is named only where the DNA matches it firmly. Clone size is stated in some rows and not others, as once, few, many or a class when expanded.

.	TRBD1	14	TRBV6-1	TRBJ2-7	TGTGCCAGCGCGACAGGGGACGGCGTTGACGAGCAGTACTTC	CASATGDGVDEQYF
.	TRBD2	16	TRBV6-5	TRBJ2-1	TGTGCCAGCAGCTACTTGGGAACTAGCGGGAAGAATGAGCAGTTCTTC	CASSYLGTSGKNEQFF
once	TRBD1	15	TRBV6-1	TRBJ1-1	TGTGCCAGCAACTTCGGAGGGACAGGGAGGACTGAAGCTTTCTTT	CASNFGGTGRTEAFF
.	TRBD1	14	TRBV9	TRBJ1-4	TGTGCCAGCAGCGACGACAGGGCCTATGAAAAACTGTTTTTT	CASSDDRAYEKLFF
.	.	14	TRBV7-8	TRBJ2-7	TGTGCCAGCAGCTCGGAATGGAGCTCCTACGAGCAGTACTTC	CASSSEWSSYEQYF
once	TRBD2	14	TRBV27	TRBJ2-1	TGTGCCAGCAGTCTTAGCGGGAGGGGGGTTGAGCAGTTCTTC	CASSLSGRGVEQFF
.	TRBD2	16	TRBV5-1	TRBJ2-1	TGCGCCAGCAGCGCAGGGATAGCGGGATATCGTAGTGAGCAGTTCTTC	CASSAGIAGYRSEQFF
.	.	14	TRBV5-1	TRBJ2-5	TGCGCCAGCAGCTTAGTGGTAGGGGCGGAGACCCAGTACTTC	CASSLVVGAETQYF
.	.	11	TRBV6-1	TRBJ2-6	TGTGCCAGCACCAGGGCCAACGGCCTGACTTTC	CASTRANGLTF
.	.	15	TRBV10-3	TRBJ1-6	TGTGCCATCAGTGATGCCGGGAAGGATAATTCACCCCTCCACTTT	CAISDAGKDNSPLHF